The clone carrying this TCR beta chain was observed a single time. The data were taken from a study of blood T cell repertoires in COVID-19. Across the whole study: The United States, Italy and Spain were the sources of the acute and convalescent COVID-19 samples.

The ends were cut back, 1 base at V and 4 bases at J, with 13 bases in the middle. CDR3 length equals 16 residues. Germline assignment: CDR1 SNHLY and CDR2 FYNNEI. Authors' data handling: Reference gene primer amplification yielded estimated nucleated cell counts. Sequencing was performed with immunoSEQ multiplex PCR; in TCRdb, only in-frame clones are kept and a portion is missing. V and J calls and clone size are given by that table; D and trimming were obtained from the DNA. The sample carries over 200,000 clones, roughly four fifths recorded once. This receptor was taken from a man in his 60s who had recovered from COVID-19. The sequenced material came from PBMCs or T cells enriched from blood (not recorded which). J is TRBJ2-2 and V is TRBV2, with a possible D match to TRBD1 (6 bases). CDR3 coding DNA: TGTGCCAGCAGTGAAGGAGGGGGTAGGGTCACCGGGGAGCTGTTTTTT. Protein sequence: CASSEGGGRVTGELFF.